Listed below are T cell receptor beta chains from one sample, sequenced in a study of lymphopenia after photon versus proton radiotherapy. The table came from immunoSEQ multiplex PCR; TCRdb's copy has only in-frame clones and leaves some out. The sample lists just over 25,000 clones, approximately 85% seen once, with about 5.2% in the top ten. Material: peripheral blood, obtained from a patient treated with photon-based radiotherapy. These receptors all stem from a young man with gastric cancer. CDR3s include the opening cysteine and the closing phenylalanine or tryptophan. The order of the fields is J gene, D gene, V gene, clone size, CDR3 protein, CDR3 DNA. D genes are given only for firm matches. The size of a clone is reported for some rows only, either as once, few or many, or as a class for expanded clones.

TRBJ2-3 TRBD2 TRBV6-6 . CASAPGLAGFGQYF TGTGCCAGCGCTCCGGGCCTAGCGGGCTTCGGGCAGTATTTT
TRBJ1-5 . TRBV7-2 once CASSLGGGNQPQHF TGTGCCAGCAGCTTGGGGGGTGGCAATCAGCCCCAGCATTTT
TRBJ1-1 TRBD1 TRBV6-5 . CASSYGGGQGTEAFF TGTGCCAGCAGTTACGGGGGGGGACAGGGAACTGAAGCTTTCTTT
TRBJ2-1 TRBD1 TRBV7-6 . CASSASRDRVNEQFF TGTGCCAGCAGCGCCTCGAGGGACAGGGTCAATGAGCAGTTCTTC
TRBJ2-1 TRBD2 TRBV7-3 . CASTQGAGGNNEQFF TGTGCCAGCACCCAGGGAGCGGGAGGAAACAATGAGCAGTTCTTC
TRBJ1-1 TRBD1 TRBV19 . CASSIIRDRGLMNTEAFF TGTGCCAGTAGTATAATCAGGGACAGGGGCCTAATGAACACTGAAGCTTTCTTT
TRBJ1-2 . TRBV5-6 . CASSNPGLGYTF TGTGCCAGCAGCAATCCAGGGCTTGGCTACACCTTC
TRBJ2-7 TRBD1 TRBV6-6 . CASRKDRESTYEQYF TGTGCCAGCAGAAAGGACAGGGAGTCTACCTACGAGCAGTACTTC
TRBJ1-6 . TRBV18 . CASSPTVDNSPLHF TGTGCCAGCTCACCAACAGTAGATAATTCACCCCTCCACTTT
TRBJ1-5 TRBD1 TRBV6-1 . CASSGGQGNQPQHF TGTGCCAGCAGTGGAGGACAGGGCAATCAGCCCCAGCATTTT
TRBJ1-1 . TRBV4-2 few CASSQEPKTEAFF TGTGCCAGCAGCCAAGAGCCCAAGACTGAAGCTTTCTTT
TRBJ2-2 . TRBV11-3 large CASSPWGGPGTGELFF TGTGCCAGCAGCCCATGGGGGGGCCCAGGCACCGGGGAGCTGTTTTTT
TRBJ2-7 . TRBV19 . CASSRTGTPSSYEQYF TGTGCCAGTAGTCGAACCGGGACTCCCAGCTCCTACGAGCAGTACTTC
TRBJ2-6 . TRBV7-9 . CASSTSGANVLTF TGTGCCAGCAGCACATCGGGGGCCAACGTCCTGACTTTC
TRBJ2-1 . TRBV7-8 . CASSLGGSGASYNEQFF TGTGCCAGCAGCTTAGGAGGTAGCGGAGCTTCCTACAATGAGCAGTTCTTC
TRBJ2-2 . TRBV2 . CASISLQNTGELFF TGTGCCAGCATAAGTCTTCAGAACACCGGGGAGCTGTTTTTT
TRBJ2-5 TRBD2 TRBV13 few CASSLNWVSSGIQETQYF TGTGCCAGCAGCTTAAATTGGGTGTCTAGCGGAATCCAAGAGACCCAGTACTTC
TRBJ2-7 TRBD1 TRBV14 . CASSPGGWYEQYF TGTGCCAGCAGCCCAGGGGGCTGGTACGAGCAGTACTTC
TRBJ2-2 . TRBV4-1 . CASSQQDLLIYTGELFF TGCGCCAGCAGCCAGCAGGACCTCCTCATATACACCGGGGAGCTGTTTTTT
TRBJ2-2 . TRBV2 . CASSEIQNTGELFF TGTGCCAGCAGTGAAATCCAGAACACCGGGGAGCTGTTTTTT
TRBJ1-1 TRBD1 TRBV28 . CASSNPGDSTEAFF TGTGCCAGCAGCAATCCCGGGGACAGCACTGAAGCTTTCTTT
TRBJ2-3 . TRBV5-3 . CASSLGASTDTQYF TGTGCCAGCAGCCTCGGGGCCAGCACAGATACGCAGTATTTT
TRBJ2-1 TRBD2 TRBV6-6 . CASSFSGRNLDEQFF TGTGCCAGCAGTTTTAGCGGGAGGAATTTGGATGAGCAGTTCTTC
TRBJ1-1 . TRBV18 . CASSPEGLGTEAFF TGTGCCAGCTCACCAGAGGGGTTGGGCACTGAAGCTTTCTTT
TRBJ2-5 . TRBV13 . CASRPKEGRGTQYF TGTGCCAGCAGGCCTAAGGAAGGCCGGGGGACCCAGTACTTC
TRBJ1-5 TRBD1 TRBV2 few CASSLTGDQPQHF TGTGCCAGCAGTCTAACAGGGGATCAGCCCCAGCATTTT
TRBJ2-5 . TRBV9 few CASSVGRVGWETQYF TGTGCCAGCAGCGTAGGCAGGGTGGGGTGGGAGACCCAGTACTTC
TRBJ2-7 . TRBV5-4 . CASSWGRGYYEQYF TGTGCCAGCAGCTGGGGACGGGGCTACTACGAGCAGTACTTC
TRBJ1-6 . TRBV7-3 . CASSLSEGSPLHF TGTGCCAGCAGCTTATCGGAGGGTTCACCCCTCCACTTT
TRBJ2-7 . TRBV28 . CASSLASYYEQYF TGTGCCAGCAGTTTGGCCAGCTACTACGAGCAGTACTTC
TRBJ2-5 TRBD2 TRBV7-9 . CASRALLAGEETQYF TGTGCCAGCAGGGCCCTTCTAGCGGGAGAAGAGACCCAGTACTTC
TRBJ1-1 . TRBV7-6 . CASKLNPMNTEAFF TGTGCCAGCAAACTAAACCCCATGAACACTGAAGCTTTCTTT
TRBJ2-7 . TRBV28 . CASNPLGREDNEQYF TGTGCCAGCAACCCCCTGGGCAGGGAGGATAACGAGCAGTACTTC
TRBJ2-1 . TRBV18 . CASSPQQGFDNEQFF TGTGCCAGCTCACCACAGCAGGGGTTTGACAATGAGCAGTTCTTC
TRBJ1-1 . TRBV7-8 . CASSLVPTVGTEAFF TGTGCCAGCAGCTTAGTGCCGACTGTAGGGACTGAAGCTTTCTTT
TRBJ1-1 . TRBV28 . CASSTRVGAEAFF TGTGCCAGCAGTACCAGGGTTGGCGCTGAAGCTTTCTTT
TRBJ2-3 . TRBV5-1 . CASSLEQATDTQYF TGCGCCAGCAGCTTGGAACAAGCCACAGATACGCAGTATTTT
TRBJ2-1 TRBD1 TRBV9 . CASSVRGQAQNEQFF TGTGCCAGCAGCGTGAGGGGACAGGCCCAAAATGAGCAGTTCTTC
TRBJ2-3 TRBD1 TRBV11-2 . CASSSTTGSDTQYF TGTGCCAGCAGCTCTACGACAGGGAGCGATACGCAGTATTTT
TRBJ1-2 TRBD1 TRBV19 . CASRDRDYGYTF TGTGCCAGTAGGGACAGGGACTATGGCTACACCTTC
TRBJ2-1 . TRBV19 . CASSMGEDNEQFF TGTGCCAGTAGTATGGGGGAGGACAATGAGCAGTTCTTC
TRBJ1-1 . TRBV11-3 . CASSLVQGSTEAFF TGTGCCAGCAGCTTAGTCCAGGGAAGCACTGAAGCTTTCTTT
TRBJ2-6 . TRBV29-1 . CSVPRDGQSGANVLTF TGCAGCGTCCCTCGGGACGGCCAGTCTGGGGCCAACGTCCTGACTTTC
TRBJ2-3 TRBD2 TRBV5-1 . CASARGRKAGGQDTQYF TGCGCCAGCGCCCGTGGCAGGAAAGCGGGAGGGCAAGATACGCAGTATTTT